The text below deals with one T cell receptor (beta chain). Its cognate antigen is unknown. The data were obtained in a study of cytomegalovirus exposure and HLA in healthy donors. Background on the study: There were about 85 million unique TCRs (from HLA-typed donors) in an early data release. Study-wide results and caveats: In a later analysis, TCR beta V- and J-gene trimming was associated with a missense DCLRE1C variant.

PCR involved 60 Vbeta and 13 Jbeta primers. The assay was immunoSEQ multiplex PCR, and TCRdb's table has in-frame clones only and misses some. The table has about 130,000 clones, about 80% seen once. The sequencing input was PBMCs. The receptor comes from a boy aged 2 to 10 in good health and CMV-seronegative.

CDR3 bases: TGTGCCAGCAGCTTATCGGGGACATTTTCCCCCTATGGCTACACCTTC. This gives the protein CASSLSGTFSPYGYTF. The chain links TRBV13 to TRBJ1-2, with a tentative D call TRBD1 (6 bases). Looked up from germline, CDR1 is PRHDT and CDR2 is FYEKMQ (reference sequence). This CDR3 is 16 amino acids long. Between the trimmed V and J ends, which lost 2 bases and 4 bases, there was a span of 17 bases.